Included here is one TCR beta chain sequence, with context. Its antigen is currently unknown. This entry belongs to a study of cytomegalovirus exposure and HLA in healthy donors. Regarding the study as a whole: In a later analysis, CMV-associated beta chains were mostly HLA-associated, it appeared. Later on, an analysis found that several of the most significant clusters appeared to be linked to common viral pathogens, which included parvovirus B19.

While unrecorded immune exposures were likely, the donors were nominally healthy when sampled. The PCR made use of 60 Vbeta and 13 Jbeta primers. Libraries were prepared by immunoSEQ multiplex PCR; TCRdb keeps only in-frame clonotypes and omits some of them. The repertoire has approximately 130,000 clones, 70% to 90% of them found once; the top ten carry almost 6%. V dropped 6 bases and J dropped 3; count of bases not matched to a gene: 6. The length of the CDR3 is 15 residues. Germline V gene data show CDR1 as MNHNS and CDR2 as SASEGT. Material for sequencing was PBMCs. The receptor was isolated from a woman aged 40-49 years in good health and CMV-seropositive. The chain uses TRBV6-1 and TRBJ2-3, with TRBD2 identical over 10 bases. The CDR3 loop reads CASRVSGGATDTQYF. In DNA form, the CDR3 reads TGTGCCAGCAGGGTGAGCGGGGGGGCGACAGATACGCAGTATTTT.